The 2 T cell receptor beta chains in this list originate from one sample, sequenced in a study of shared clonotypes between healthy human individuals. Cells designated naive CD8 were CD45RO-negative and were positively selected for CCR7, with terminally differentiated effector memory CD45RA+ cells excluded. TCRdb keeps only in-frame clones here, not all; method: immunoSEQ multiplex PCR. The sample records some 2,000,000 clones, roughly 94% being singletons. The sample was naive CD8+ T cells sorted from blood. Source of these receptors: a man aged 18-30 years in good health.

V gene TRBV27 combines with J gene TRBJ2-3; 10 bases line up with TRBD2. The CDR3 runs 17 residues. Germline trimming cut 2 bases from V and 0 bases from J; bases unmatched to any gene: 5. CDR1 MNHEY and CDR2 SMNVEV come from the germline V gene (reference sequence). The CDR3 is CASSLIAGGPSTDTQYF. In DNA, the CDR3 is TGTGCCAGCAGTTTAATAGCGGGGGGCCCTAGCACAGATACGCAGTATTTT.

The V and J genes are TRBV7-9 and TRBJ1-2, with D tentatively TRBD1 (5 bases). The CDR3 spans 13 residues. V dropped 2 bases and J dropped 3 bases, with 7 bases sitting between them. The germline V gene has CDR1 SEHNR and CDR2 FQNEAQ (reference sequence). CDR3 nucleotides: TGTGCCAGCAGCTTAAGGGACGACTATGGCTACACCTTC. This encodes CASSLRDDYGYTF.